The present TCR beta chain was sequenced within a study of OX40 agonist ivuxolimab in advanced cancers. The study's findings and limits: At 0.1 to 3.0 mg/kg and by week 6, CD4+ and CD8+ T cells in the blood had expanded clonally.

Assay used: immunoSEQ multiplex PCR; TCRdb lists only in-frame clones, some missing. The profile shows tens of thousands of clones, about 86% of them singletons. Blood sampling was done at baseline, cycle 4 day 1, and cycle 7 day 1. Germline V gene lookup returns CDR1 LNHNV and CDR2 YYDKDF (reference sequence). J lost 2 bases, V lost 5 bases, and 13 bases had no gene match. CDR3 size: 17 residues. On this clone itself: Its specificity is unknown.

The chain links TRBV15 to TRBJ2-7; 9 bases map to TRBD1. This TCR was recovered from an adult with an advanced solid tumor such as melanoma, head and neck, liver or kidney cancer. Sequences were derived from CD4+ or CD8+ T cells sorted from blood, sampled in a trial of the OX40 agonist ivuxolimab. CDR3 in amino acids: CATSPLPFGTGTYEQYF. In DNA form, the CDR3 reads TGTGCCACCAGCCCACTACCCTTTGGGACAGGGACCTACGAGCAGTACTTC.